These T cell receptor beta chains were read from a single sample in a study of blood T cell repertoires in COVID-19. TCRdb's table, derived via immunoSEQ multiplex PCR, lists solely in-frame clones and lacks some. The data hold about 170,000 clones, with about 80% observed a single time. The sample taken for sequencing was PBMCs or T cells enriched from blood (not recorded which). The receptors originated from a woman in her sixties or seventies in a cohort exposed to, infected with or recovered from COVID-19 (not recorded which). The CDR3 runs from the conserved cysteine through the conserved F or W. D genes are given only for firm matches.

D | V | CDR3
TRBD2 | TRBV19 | CASSIGEGDTQYF
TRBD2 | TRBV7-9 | CASTRGGSRDTQYF
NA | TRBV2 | CASSEAPQGETQYF
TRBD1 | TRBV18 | CASSPQGALSTEAFF
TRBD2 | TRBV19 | CASRKREVESDTQYF
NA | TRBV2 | CASSEYAGPLSNEQFF
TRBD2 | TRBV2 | CASTAGESYEQYF
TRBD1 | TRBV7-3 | CASSFTGGEKLFF
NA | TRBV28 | CASSFSGDLYEQYF
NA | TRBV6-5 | CASRHLDPRDGYTF
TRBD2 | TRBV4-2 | CASSQGRTSGREETQYF
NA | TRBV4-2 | CASSPRHTGTGANVLTF
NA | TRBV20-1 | CSAAGEEAFF
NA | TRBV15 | CATSRDGGVYEQYF
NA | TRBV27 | CASGGGSAAYEQYF
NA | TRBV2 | CASRPQGGTEAFF
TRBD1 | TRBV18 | CASSSSTTGASVDTQYF
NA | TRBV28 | CASSTPGRAAGEKLFF
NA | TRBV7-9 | CASSLVSGVHGYTF
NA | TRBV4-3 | CASSQDPSQGNQPQHF
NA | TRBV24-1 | CATSDSQQGNYGYTF
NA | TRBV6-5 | CASRTRGNTEAFF
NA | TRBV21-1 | CASSNEELAGGLGSTGELFF
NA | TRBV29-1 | CSVEGPTERGANYGYTF
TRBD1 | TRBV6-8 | CARRGQATEAFF
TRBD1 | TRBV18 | CASSPRDRGYEQYF
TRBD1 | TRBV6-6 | CASRWTGEVMNTEAFF
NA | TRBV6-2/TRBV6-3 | CASSYIIASTDTQYF
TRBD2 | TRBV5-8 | CASSLLSGSLSGANVLTF
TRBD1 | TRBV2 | CASRGQGAGGSPLHF
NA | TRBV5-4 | CASSPAGGKTYEQYF
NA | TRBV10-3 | CAISERANEQFF
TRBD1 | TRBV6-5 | CASSMEGAGGYTF